The 9 T cell receptor beta chains below all came from one sample that was sequenced in a study of response to subunit inactivated influenza vaccine (dated by TCRdb to 2016 to 2019). To prepare the library, RT-PCR was applied. TCRdb shows the sequencer as Illumina HiSeq 2500. TCRdb itself trimmed the public reads at Q25 with fastp, ran MiXCR and retained productive beta chains. When rows share a CDR3 protein, they turn into one entry using the most common DNA and genes. The sample table contains about 520,000 distinct CDR3 sequences; only one count was recorded for about 25% of them. The ten largest make up 1.9% of the sample. This specimen consisted of CD4+ T cells sorted from PBMCs, obtained about 5 days after vaccination. These receptors were collected from a man aged 50-60 years who received an inactivated influenza vaccine. Donor details come from another sample of the same person, matched by shared clones.

This clonotype was seen a handful of times. The chain carries TRBV5-6 and TRBJ1-6; D not certain. The CDR3 spans 13 residues. In germline, CDR1 is SGHDT, CDR2 YYEEEE. The V end lost 1 base, the J end lost 9 bases, and 8 bases lay between the germline ends. CDR3 residues: CASSLTVGSPLHF. The CDR3 bases are TGTGCCAGCAGCTTGACAGTGGGTTCACCCCTCCACTTT.

This clonotype showed up just a few times. This chain connects TRBV25-1 to TRBJ2-1, with 7 bases matching TRBD2. V was clipped by 8 bases and J by 5 bases; unmatched bases: 15. This CDR3 comprises 16 residues. Germline CDR1 reads MGHDK; CDR2 reads SYGVNS. The CDR3 spells CASSQPLIGGDNEQFF. In nucleotides, the CDR3 is TGTGCCAGCTCCCAGCCCCTAATTGGGGGGGACAATGAGCAGTTCTTC.

The chain has TRBV20-1 and TRBJ2-7, with D possibly TRBD1 on 6 matching bases. Per germline, CDR1 DFQATT and CDR2 SNEGSKA (reference sequence). The CDR3 sequence is 13 residues long. Trimming pared 5 bases from V and 5 bases from J, leaving 16 bases between. CDR3 in DNA: TGCAGTGCTCTAGGGTCAGGGGCCAACGAGCAGTACTTC. Its protein is CSALGSGANEQYF.

This clonotype was seen more than once but under ten times. The rearrangement uses TRBV7-2 and TRBJ2-7; TRBD1 or TRBD2 may be the D gene (5 bases each). The CDR3 runs to 13 residues. CDR1 and CDR2 (germline): SGHTA, FQGNSA. V dropped 5 bases and J dropped 4 bases, with 12 bases sitting between them. CDR3: CASSRGVIYEQYF. For the CDR3, the DNA is TGTGCCAGCAGCAGGGGAGTGATTTACGAGCAGTACTTC.

The chain has TRBV6-5 and TRBJ2-7, with 9 bases fitting TRBD2. Per the germline V gene, CDR1 is MNHEY and CDR2 is SVGAGI. The V and J ends lost 2 bases and 4 bases, in that order; junction bases with no gene match: 6. The CDR3 totals 15 residues. The CDR3 spells CASSYPAGGLYEQYF. CDR3 sequence (DNA): TGTGCCAGCAGTTACCCGGCGGGAGGGCTTTACGAGCAGTACTTC.

The chain uses TRBV18 and TRBJ2-2; maybe TRBD1 (6 bases). The germline CDR1 and CDR2 sequences are KGHSH and LQKENI. This CDR3 spans 14 amino acids. Trimming shortened V by 5 bases and J by 6 bases, and 13 bases separated the two germline ends. In nucleotides, the CDR3 is TGTGCCAGCTCAGCCTCCGCAGGGGCCGGGGAGCTGTTTTTT. Translation: CASSASAGAGELFF. The full variable domain, completed using reference TRBV18 and TRBJ2-2, is NAGVMQNPRHLVRRRGQEARLRCSPMKGHSHVYWYRQLPEEGLKFMVYLQKENIIDESGMPKERFSAEFPKEGPSILRIQQVVRGDSAAYFCASSASAGAGELFFGEGSRLTVL.

This clonotype occurred a few times. This chain connects TRBV29-1 to TRBJ1-1; TRBD1 agrees at 9 bases. Germline V gene lookup returns CDR1 SQVTM and CDR2 ANQGSEA. The CDR3 sequence is 14 residues long. The trim removed 7 bases at V and 2 bases at J, leaving 8 bases unmatched. In nucleotides, the CDR3 is TGCAGCGCCACACGGGACAGGGTAAACACTGAAGCTTTCTTT. Its translation: CSATRDRVNTEAFF.

The chain uses TRBV7-2 and TRBJ2-7; 7 bases line up with TRBD1. CDR3 length: 14 residues. In germline, CDR1 is SGHTA, CDR2 FQGNSA. V shed 8 bases and J 4 bases; nucleotides not matched to a gene: 11. The CDR3 nucleotides are TGTGCCAGCTCTCACAGGGGCCTCTTTTACGAGCAGTACTTC. Its translation is CASSHRGLFYEQYF.

This clonotype was picked up a small number of times. CDR3 DNA sequence: TGCGCCAGCAGCTGGACTTGGACTAGCGGGGTCTACGAGCAGTACTTC. This encodes CASSWTWTSGVYEQYF. The genes are TRBV5-1 and TRBJ2-7, with 12 bases that match TRBD2. Germline lookup yields CDR1 SGHRS and CDR2 YFSETQ. The CDR3 is 16 amino acids. Losses at the gene ends were 3 bases for V and 3 bases for J; bases not matched to a gene: 7.